These 7 T cell receptor beta chains came from one sample sequenced in a study of Ad26.COV2.S vaccination and SARS-CoV-2 variants. Specified treatment: around 19 received Ad26.COV2.S at low or high dose, single or two shots; roughly 5 received placebo; per-sample allocation not given. Specimen acquisition occurred on day 63 following the initial vaccine or placebo injection. Sequenced by immunoSEQ multiplex PCR; TCRdb stores in-frame clones only, minus some. The data hold approximately 280,000 clones, with roughly 86% observed a single time. The source material was peripheral blood, sampled in a trial of Ad26.COV2.S vaccine versus placebo. The origin of the receptors is a person between 18 and 65 years old who received the Ad26.COV2.S COVID-19 vaccine or a placebo.

This clone appeared a single time. The chain couples TRBV2 to TRBJ2-7; 7 nucleotides align to TRBD1. The CDR3 has 13 residues. The germline V gene encodes CDR1 SNHLY and CDR2 FYNNEI. The V gene end was trimmed by 4 bases and the J gene end by 4 bases; junction bases not matched to a gene: 4. As DNA, the CDR3 is TGTGCCAGCAGTGTCCAGGGGGAGTACGAGCAGTACTTC. This sequence encodes CASSVQGEYEQYF.

Comments on this clone: Other DNA variants within this sample encode the same CDR3. V gene TRBV7-8 combines with J gene TRBJ2-3, with D tentatively TRBD1 or TRBD2 (5 bases each). The V end was cut by 5 bases, the J end by 6 bases, with 9 bases between. The CDR3 consists of 12 residues. The germline V gene encodes CDR1 SGHVS and CDR2 FQNEAQ. The CDR3 region has the DNA TGTGCCAGCAGCCCCGAGGGGGATACGCAGTATTTT. Its protein product is CASSPEGDTQYF.

The rearrangement uses TRBV18 and TRBJ2-2, with D hard to call. Looked up from germline, CDR1 is KGHSH and CDR2 is LQKENI. The CDR3 spans 14 residues. V was shortened by 4 bases and J by 6 bases, with 12 bases between the two germline ends. The CDR3 DNA follows: TGTGCCAGCTCACAAGACAACAAGCCCGGGGAGCTGTTTTTT. This translates into CASSQDNKPGELFF.

The rearrangement joins TRBV7-8 to TRBJ2-7; 7 positions agree with TRBD1. This CDR3 contains 15 residues. V dropped 5 bases and J dropped 2; count of bases not matched to a gene: 9. Germline CDR1 reads SGHVS; CDR2 reads FQNEAQ. CDR3 nucleotides: TGTGCCAGCAGCCCATATGACAGGGCCACCTACGAGCAGTACTTC. It encodes CASSPYDRATYEQYF. The full variable domain, rest sourced from reference TRBV7-8 and TRBJ2-7, is GAGVSQSPRYKVAKRGQDVALRCDPISGHVSLFWYQQALGQGPEFLTYFQNEAQLDKSGLPSDRFFAERPEGSVSTLKIQRTQQEDSAVYLCASSPYDRATYEQYFGPGTRLTVT.

This rearrangement joins TRBV2 to TRBJ1-2, with 7 bases that match TRBD1. Looked up from germline, CDR1 is SNHLY and CDR2 is FYNNEI. The CDR3 loop spans 14 amino acids. Trimming took 11 bases from V and 1 from J; bases not matched to a gene: 10. The CDR3 bases are TGTGCCGTCGAACAGGGGTCGGGTAACTATGGCTACACCTTC. Protein product: CAVEQGSGNYGYTF.

The count of this clone is one. This chain links TRBV12-5 with TRBJ1-1; D is unresolved. This CDR3 spans 16 amino acids. The germline gives CDR1 LGHNT, CDR2 FRNRAP. The ends were cut back, 5 bases at V and 4 bases at J, with 20 bases in the middle. In DNA form, the CDR3 reads TGTGCTAGTGGTCCGGTCGGGCTCTCGGGGAGCACTGAAGCTTTCTTT. Translating gives CASGPVGLSGSTEAFF.

The J gene is TRBJ1-1, the V gene TRBV11-3, with 7 bases identical to TRBD1. The CDR3 has 15 residues. CDR1 SGHNT and CDR2 YENEEA come from the germline V gene. Trimming removed 1 base from V and 3 bases from J; junction bases left unmatched: 5. CDR3 residues: CASSLGRGPYTEAFF. In DNA, the CDR3 is TGTGCCAGCAGCTTAGGGAGGGGGCCCTACACTGAAGCTTTCTTT.